Included here is one T cell receptor beta chain sequence, with context. Its specific antigen is unknown. No base quality information exists; no much larger clone differs at one position. The sample is drawn from a study of T cells in localized non-small cell lung cancer (dated by TCRdb to between 2020 and 2021). A note on the overall study: The study analyzed T cell repertoires of 200 to 250 early-stage NSCLC patients, comparing tumors and uninvolved tumor-adjacent lungs. All 250 or so NSCLC patients in the cohort were treatment-naive and had localized lung tumors that were resected. The mean age of the NSCLC patients was about 64 years, with approximately 130 men and about a hundred women. Study-wide findings and limitations: Higher blood T cell density associated with longer overall survival, while higher adjacent-lung clonality associated with shorter survival. Since the design was exploratory, TCR variables were selected using unadjusted p-values with no false-discovery rate correction. A median of approximately 55 of the top 100 tumor clones were detected in paired uninvolved adjacent lung, and some 29 of these tumor clones were also found among the top 100 clones of the paired uninvolved adjacent lung. Because multi-region tumor sequencing was not performed, intratumor heterogeneity could not be ruled out. Uninvolved tumor-adjacent lung showed the highest T cell clonality, higher than tumor, which suggests more focused antigenic responses in the uninvolved tumor-adjacent lung.

At diagnosis, tumor, uninvolved tumor-adjacent lung and peripheral blood were collected and then preserved as a mix of FFPE and fresh-frozen material. For TCR repertoire profiling, the blood samples were analyzed as peripheral blood mononuclear cells. The germline V gene (reference sequence) specifies SGHKS as CDR1 and YYEKEE as CDR2. V trim: 1 base; J trim: 1 base; unmatched bases: 7. CDR3 length: 18 amino acids, cysteine to phenylalanine. Here the CDR3 DNA is all that survives: 54 bases in frame from base 1. The immunoSEQ Assay was used to sequence TCR beta CDR3 regions from DNA. In the original analysis: T cell density was computed as TCR beta template counts normalized to usable DNA estimated by amplifying housekeeping genes. Richness was estimated with the preseqR package, extrapolating to 400,000 templates for PBMC samples and 120,000 templates for tissue samples. Clonality was calculated as one minus Pielou's evenness. Differential abundance testing on productive amino-acid clonotypes, with a minimum total count of 5 and an alpha of 0.1, was used to identify tissue-enriched TCRs. The Jaccard Index and the Morisita Overlap Index were used to measure how much the repertoires overlapped between compartments. GLIPH grouped TCR beta CDR3s together with public tetramer-defined viral CDR3s, and a viral motif had to include at least three viral sequences and also show V-gene enrichment. In its TCRdb copy, this immuneACCESS table keeps in-frame sequences only and misses some clones. Where compared with another copy, unresolved V genes explain less than half of these, and the others have no known cause. That table furnishes V, J and clone size, whereas the DNA furnished D and trimming. In all, the sample holds roughly 50,000 clones, and 91% of those were seen once. Of the sample, approximately 20% falls within the top ten clones.

The TCR was taken from a man aged 40 to 69 with stage I lung adenocarcinoma. Sequenced here: peripheral blood, sampled before any cancer treatment. Recombination joined TRBV5-5 with TRBJ2-6, with 8 middle bases fitting TRBD1. The CDR3 in this case is CASSLTSGGASGANVLTF. In nucleotide form, the sequence is TGTGCCAGCAGCTTGACTTCAGGGGGCGCTTCTGGGGCCAACGTCCTGACTTTC. With the portions outside the CDR3 filled from the reference TRBV5-5 and TRBJ2-6 genes, the complete variable region becomes DAGVTQSPTHLIKTRGQQVTLRCSPISGHKSVSWYQQVLGQGPQFIFQYYEKEERGRGNFPDRFSARQFPNYSSELNVNALLLGDSALYLCASSLTSGGASGANVLTFGAGSRLTVL.